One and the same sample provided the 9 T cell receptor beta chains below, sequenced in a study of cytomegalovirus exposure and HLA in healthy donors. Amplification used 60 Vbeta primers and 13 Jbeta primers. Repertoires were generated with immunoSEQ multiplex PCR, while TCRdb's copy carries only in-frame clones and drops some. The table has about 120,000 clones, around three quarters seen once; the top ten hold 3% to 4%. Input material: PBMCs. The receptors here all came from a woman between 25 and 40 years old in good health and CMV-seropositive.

This CDR3 is CASSSHYTPETQYF. DNA for the CDR3: TGTGCCAGCAGTTCGCACTATACTCCGGAGACCCAGTACTTC. The chain joins TRBV27 to TRBJ2-5; D is ambiguous. The germline CDR1 and CDR2 sequences are MNHEY and SMNVEV (reference sequence). This CDR3 spans 14 amino acids. Trimming removed 4 bases from V and 5 bases from J, with 14 bases in between.

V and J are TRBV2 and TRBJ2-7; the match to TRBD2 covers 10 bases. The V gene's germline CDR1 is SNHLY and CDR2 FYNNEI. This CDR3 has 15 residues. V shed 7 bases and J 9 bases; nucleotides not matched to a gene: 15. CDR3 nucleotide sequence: TGTGCCAGCAACCTAGCGGGGGCGGGACTTCTGGGGCAGTACTTC. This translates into CASNLAGAGLLGQYF.

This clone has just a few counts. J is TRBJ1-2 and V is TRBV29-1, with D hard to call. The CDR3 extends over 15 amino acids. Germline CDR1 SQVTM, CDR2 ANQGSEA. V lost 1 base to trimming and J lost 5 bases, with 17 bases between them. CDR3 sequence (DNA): TGCAGCGTTGAAGGAGGCTCGGGGAAGGAATATGGCTACACCTTC. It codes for CSVEGGSGKEYGYTF.

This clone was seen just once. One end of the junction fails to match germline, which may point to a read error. The CDR3 loop is CATALNRVSGDTIYF. The CDR3 DNA reads as TGTGCCACCGCCCTGAACAGGGTCTCTGGAGACACCATATATTTT. The chain uses TRBV6-5 and TRBJ1-3; possible D gene TRBD1, 6 bases. This CDR3 has 15 residues. Germline V CDR1 and CDR2: MNHEY, SVGAGI.

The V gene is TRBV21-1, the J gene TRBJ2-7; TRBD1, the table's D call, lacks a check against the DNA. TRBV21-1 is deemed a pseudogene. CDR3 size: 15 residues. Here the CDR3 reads CASSNVVRVAREQYF. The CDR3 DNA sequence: TGTGCCAGCAGCAACGTTGTCAGGGTGGCTCGCGAGCAGTACTTC.

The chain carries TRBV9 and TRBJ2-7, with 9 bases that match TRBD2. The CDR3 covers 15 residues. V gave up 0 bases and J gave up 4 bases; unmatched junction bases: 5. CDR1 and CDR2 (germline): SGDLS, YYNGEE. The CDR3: CASSVGVSGGYEQYF. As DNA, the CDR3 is TGTGCCAGCAGCGTAGGGGTTAGCGGGGGTTACGAGCAGTACTTC.

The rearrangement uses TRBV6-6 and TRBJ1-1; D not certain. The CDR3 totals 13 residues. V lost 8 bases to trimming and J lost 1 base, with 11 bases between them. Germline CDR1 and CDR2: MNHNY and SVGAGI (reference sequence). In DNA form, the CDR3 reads TGTGCCAGCTTTCACACCTCGAACACTGAAGCTTTCTTT. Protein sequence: CASFHTSNTEAFF.

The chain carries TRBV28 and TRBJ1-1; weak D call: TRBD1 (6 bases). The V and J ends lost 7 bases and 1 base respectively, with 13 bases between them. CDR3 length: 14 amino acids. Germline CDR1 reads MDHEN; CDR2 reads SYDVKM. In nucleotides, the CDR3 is TGTGCCAGCATTGATCGGGGGGCGAACACTGAAGCTTTCTTT. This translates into CASIDRGANTEAFF. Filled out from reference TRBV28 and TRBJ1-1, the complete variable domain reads DVKVTQSSRYLVKRTGEKVFLECVQDMDHENMFWYRQDPGLGLRLIYFSYDVKMKEKGDIPEGYSVSREKKERFSLILESASTNQTSMYLCASIDRGANTEAFFGQGTRLTVV.

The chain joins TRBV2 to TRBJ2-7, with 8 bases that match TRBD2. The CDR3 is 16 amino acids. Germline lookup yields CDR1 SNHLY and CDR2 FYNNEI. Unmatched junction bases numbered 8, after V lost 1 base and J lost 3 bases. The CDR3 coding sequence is TGTGCCAGCAGTGAAGGAGCGGGGGTTACCAACTACGAGCAGTACTTC. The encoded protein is CASSEGAGVTNYEQYF.